The rows below give T cell receptor beta chains drawn from one sample of a study of CXCR3-negative and CXCR3-positive naive CD8 T cells. No DNA is given; TCRdb re-called the 5' RACE reads and lists each CDR3 protein once. The listing records approximately 96,000 distinct CDR3 sequences. The specimen sequenced was naive CXCR3+ CD8+ T cells from blood. These receptors all come from a human donor in good health. Some clones in this sample may be carry-over from other donors' samples. The CDR3 runs from the conserved cysteine through the conserved F or W.

J gene: TRBJ2-3; V gene: TRBV4-3; CDR3 protein: CASSQGQGLSLTDTQYF
J gene: TRBJ2-7; V gene: TRBV19; CDR3 protein: CASSIDMQNSYEQYF
J gene: TRBJ2-7; V gene: TRBV20-1; CDR3 protein: CSAGTGGFYEQYF
J gene: TRBJ2-4; V gene: TRBV30; CDR3 protein: CAWSVGAGIAKNIQYF
J gene: TRBJ2-7; V gene: TRBV20-1; CDR3 protein: CSASDLKGLGYEQYF
J gene: TRBJ2-3; V gene: TRBV9; CDR3 protein: CASSVGSTDTQYF
J gene: TRBJ2-3; V gene: TRBV29-1; CDR3 protein: CSVEVPSGTDPLLTSTDTQYF
J gene: TRBJ2-3; V gene: TRBV19; CDR3 protein: CASGIEDAQYF
J gene: TRBJ2-1; V gene: TRBV7-2; CDR3 protein: CASSLIPGSSYNEQFF
J gene: TRBJ1-2; V gene: TRBV12-3/TRBV12-4; CDR3 protein: CASSPHTGESDYGYTF
J gene: TRBJ1-1; V gene: TRBV4-2; CDR3 protein: CASSPAGNTEAFF
J gene: TRBJ2-7; V gene: TRBV5-1; CDR3 protein: CASSLGGQGVRYEQYF
J gene: TRBJ2-7; V gene: TRBV10-3; CDR3 protein: CAISTGTDSYEQYF
J gene: TRBJ2-7; V gene: TRBV27; CDR3 protein: CASSFTGQGSYEQYF